This T cell receptor beta chain emerged from a study of blood T cell repertoires in COVID-19. Study in general: COVID-19 samples collected from the United States, Italy and Spain covered acute and convalescent phases. In each case, the material was cDNA or gDNA derived from T cells, B-cell-depleted T cells, or PBMCs.

This CDR3 is built from 17 residues. Germline V gene sequence: CDR1 KGHDR, CDR2 SFDVKD. V lost 4 bases and J lost 3; bases outside the gene matches: 12. Original processing notes: How many nucleated cells were present was estimated from reference gene primer amplification. Repertoires were generated with immunoSEQ multiplex PCR, while TCRdb's copy carries only in-frame clones and drops some. The V and J calls and clone size were taken over from that table, and D and trimming were inferred from the DNA. This sample has approximately 250,000 clones, with around 86% found just once. Input material: peripheral blood. The receptor's source is a woman aged 60 to 75 who had recovered from COVID-19. The rearrangement links TRBV24-1 to TRBJ1-2, with TRBD1 matching over 8 bases. The CDR3 loop is CATSEHNRGWLDYGYTF. The CDR3 DNA follows: TGTGCCACCAGTGAGCATAACAGGGGGTGGCTGGACTATGGCTACACCTTC.